These T cell receptor beta chains were read from a single sample in a study of beta chain features in type 1 diabetes. TCRdb's table, derived via immunoSEQ multiplex PCR, lists solely in-frame clones and lacks some. The table has 65,000 to 85,000 clones, more than 45% seen once. Sample: central memory CD4+ T cells from blood. The receptors here all came from a man aged 30 to 39 with type 1 diabetes. Each CDR3 is given with its conserved first and last residue. The D gene is left open where the match is weak. Size tells how often a clone was seen (once, few, many) or the class of an expanded clone, and some rows leave it out.

J: TRBJ2-7
D: -
V: TRBV10-3
size: few
CDR3: CAISARGSGYEQYF
DNA: TGTGCCATCAGTGCACGGGGGAGTGGCTACGAGCAGTACTTC

J: TRBJ2-7
D: -
V: TRBV27
size: -
CDR3: CASSLDRRSYEQYF
DNA: TGTGCCAGCAGTTTAGACAGGAGATCCTACGAGCAGTACTTC

J: TRBJ1-4
D: TRBD1
V: TRBV5-4
size: few
CDR3: CASSLGQGNEKLFF
DNA: TGTGCCAGCAGCTTGGGACAGGGGAATGAAAAACTGTTTTTT

J: TRBJ2-3
D: TRBD2
V: TRBV19
size: -
CDR3: CASTDVGRGVARGDTQYF
DNA: TGTGCCAGTACCGACGTCGGGCGGGGGGTCGCGCGGGGAGATACGCAGTATTTT

J: TRBJ1-1
D: TRBD1
V: TRBV5-4
size: -
CDR3: CASSQNGGQGFTEAFF
DNA: TGTGCCAGCAGTCAAAACGGGGGACAGGGGTTCACTGAAGCTTTCTTT

J: TRBJ1-2
D: TRBD1
V: TRBV2
size: -
CDR3: CARGTGSGYTF
DNA: TGTGCCAGAGGGACAGGGTCTGGCTACACCTTC

J: TRBJ1-2
D: -
V: TRBV5-1
size: -
CDR3: CASSPDRPDGYTF
DNA: TGCGCCAGCTCTCCGGACAGACCGGATGGCTACACCTTC

J: TRBJ2-7
D: TRBD1
V: TRBV4-2
size: -
CDR3: CACGTGAYEQYF
DNA: TGTGCCTGCGGGACAGGCGCCTACGAGCAGTACTTC

J: TRBJ2-1
D: -
V: TRBV19
size: -
CDR3: CASSPGLYQEQFF
DNA: TGTGCCAGTAGTCCCGGACTGTATCAAGAGCAGTTCTTC

J: TRBJ1-2
D: -
V: TRBV7-9
size: -
CDR3: CASSLRTDGFGYTF
DNA: TGTGCCAGCAGCTTAAGGACAGACGGCTTTGGCTACACCTTC